This is a list of T cell receptor beta chains from one sample in a study. A single record per CDR3 protein comes from TCRdb applying MiXCR to the 5' RACE reads. The sample gives some 62,000 distinct CDR3 sequences, just under 30% of which show up once; over 2% is in the top ten. Sequences were obtained from tumor-infiltrating naive CD4+ T cells sorted from the breast tumor. The origin of the receptors is a female donor with breast cancer. Both conserved end residues are part of each CDR3. D genes are given only for firm matches. Some rows mark clone size as missing; the rest say once, few, many or name a class of expanded clone.

V	J	D	size	DNA	CDR3
TRBV6-5	TRBJ1-4	TRBD1	few	TGTGCCAGCAGTTACTCGGGACAGATAAATGAAAAACTGTTTTTT	CASSYSGQINEKLFF
TRBV12-3/TRBV12-4	TRBJ2-1	NA	NA	TGTGCCAGCAGTTTTTGGGAGTCCACCTACGATGAGCAGTTCTTC	CASSFWESTYDEQFF
TRBV4-2	TRBJ2-2	TRBD1	NA	TGTGCCAGCAGCCATCTTAGACAGGGGGACACCGGGGAGCTGTTTTTT	CASSHLRQGDTGELFF
TRBV20-1	TRBJ1-1	NA	NA	TGCAGTGCCATCCGTGGGGAGTACACTGAAGCTTTCTTT	CSAIRGEYTEAFF
TRBV6-1	TRBJ1-2	NA	NA	TGTGCCAGCAGTGAATCCACTTCAGGGAGCTATGGCTACACCTTC	CASSESTSGSYGYTF
TRBV21-1	TRBJ2-5	NA	NA	TGTGCCAGCAGAACAACCCAGGACAGGAACCAAGAGACCCAGTACTTC	CASRTTQDRNQETQYF
TRBV11-3	TRBJ2-1	NA	NA	TGTGCCAGCAGCTTAACATCCCACGCCTACAATGAGCAGTTCTTC	CASSLTSHAYNEQFF
TRBV28	TRBJ2-5	NA	few	TGTGCCAGCAGTTTAGGGGTGTACCAAGAGACCCAGTACTTC	CASSLGVYQETQYF
TRBV20-1	TRBJ2-5	NA	NA	TGCAGTGTCGTAGCCCCAGGGGTGGAGACCCGGTACTTC	CSVVAPGVETRYF
TRBV4-1	TRBJ2-7	NA	NA	TGCGCCAGCAGCCAAGAAGAGGGGCCCCCCTACGAGCAGTACTTC	CASSQEEGPPYEQYF
TRBV27	TRBJ2-7	NA	few	TGTGCCAGCAGTTTATTAGGGACCGATTACGAGCAGTACTTC	CASSLLGTDYEQYF
TRBV10-3	TRBJ1-2	TRBD1	few	TGTGCCATCAGTGCGCCTGGACAGGGGGATGACTATGGCTACACCTTC	CAISAPGQGDDYGYTF
TRBV7-2	TRBJ1-2	NA	few	TGTGCCAGCAGCTTTCGGGGGGATCGTGGCTACGCCTTC	CASSFRGDRGYAF
TRBV5-1	TRBJ1-1	TRBD1	NA	TGCGCCAGCAGCTTAGGGACAGGGGCCATGAACACTGAAGCTTTCTTT	CASSLGTGAMNTEAFF
TRBV4-2	TRBJ2-2	TRBD2	many	TGTGCCAGCAGCCAAAGGGCGGGAGGCACCGGGGAGCTGTTTTTT	CASSQRAGGTGELFF
TRBV7-9	TRBJ2-1	TRBD1	NA	TGTGCCAGCAGCTTAAGATGGACAGGGAGTTCCCCCGAACGATACAATGAGCAGTTCTTC	CASSLRWTGSSPERYNEQFF
TRBV27	TRBJ1-1	TRBD1	NA	TGTGCCAGCAGTCAGACAGGGGAGTGTATGAACACTGAAGCTTTCTTT	CASSQTGECMNTEAFF
TRBV11-1	TRBJ1-1	TRBD1	few	TGTGCCAGCAGCCGGGACAGAGTTGGAGCTTTCTTT	CASSRDRVGAFF
TRBV5-5	TRBJ2-1	TRBD2	few	TGTGCCAGCAGCTCACTAGCGGGAGCTGAGAATGAGCAGTTCTTC	CASSSLAGAENEQFF
TRBV27	TRBJ2-2	NA	few	TGTGCCAGCACCTTATCCAGGGGAATCGGGGAGCTGTTTTTT	CASTLSRGIGELFF
TRBV6-1	TRBJ1-5	TRBD1	many	TGTGCCAGCATCCGGGACAGGGGCGCTAATCAGCCCCAGCATTTT	CASIRDRGANQPQHF
TRBV2	TRBJ1-1	NA	many	TGTGCCACCCGACCGGGGGCGCTTGGGAACACTGAAGCTTTCTTT	CATRPGALGNTEAFF
TRBV20-1	TRBJ2-7	TRBD2	few	TGCAGTGCTAGACGGCCTAGCGGGACCAACGAGCAGTACTTC	CSARRPSGTNEQYF
TRBV7-9	TRBJ1-4	NA	NA	TGTGGCAGCAGCTCCGCCGGAGGGTTGTATGAAAAACTGTTTTTT	CGSSSAGGLYEKLFF
TRBV5-6	TRBJ2-5	NA	NA	TGTGCCAGCAGCCCTGTTGGGCAGCAACAAGAGACCCAGTACTTC	CASSPVGQQQETQYF
TRBV5-1	TRBJ1-6	TRBD1	NA	TGCGCCAGCAGCGGCGGACAGGGTTTCAATTCACCCCTCCACTTT	CASSGGQGFNSPLHF
TRBV12-3/TRBV12-4	TRBJ1-6	TRBD1	NA	TGTGCCAGCAGTCCAGGGGGACAGCCTAATTCACCCCTCCACTTT	CASSPGGQPNSPLHF
TRBV7-3	TRBJ2-1	NA	few	TGTGCCAGCAGCTTCGAGGGAGGCCGGTGGAATGAGCAGTTCTTC	CASSFEGGRWNEQFF
TRBV7-9	TRBJ2-1	TRBD1	NA	TGTGCCAGCAGCCCCTCCCGGACAGGGGCCTACTCCTACAATGAGCAGTTCTTC	CASSPSRTGAYSYNEQFF
TRBV12-3/TRBV12-4	TRBJ1-5	NA	NA	TGTGCCAGCAGTTTAAAGGTCGACAACTCTCAGCATTTT	CASSLKVDNSQHF
TRBV5-6	TRBJ2-3	TRBD2	NA	TGTGCCAGCAGTATCCTAGCGGGGATTGGGGTTCGAGATACGCAGTATTTT	CASSILAGIGVRDTQYF
TRBV7-9	TRBJ2-2	TRBD1	few	TGTGCCAGCAGCCCCAGGGGGCAGGGCACCGGGGAGCTGTTTTTT	CASSPRGQGTGELFF
TRBV9	TRBJ2-2	NA	medium-sized	TGTGCCAGCAGCCCTACCACGAACACCGGGGAGCTGTTTTTT	CASSPTTNTGELFF
TRBV28	TRBJ1-4	NA	NA	TGTGCCAGCAGTTTGGGTAGTTTTAATGAAAAACTGTTTTTC	CASSLGSFNEKLFF
TRBV20-1	TRBJ1-2	NA	few	TGCAGTGCTAGAGGCCAGGGTCTTGGCTACACCTTC	CSARGQGLGYTF